This T cell receptor (beta chain) was identified during a study of PD-1 blockade in classical Hodgkin lymphoma. This table comes from immunoSEQ multiplex PCR, and its TCRdb copy is limited to in-frame clones, with some not included. The table lists around 46,000 clones, over 70% of them singletons. Following autologous stem cell transplantation, relapse occurred in every patient, and exposure to brentuximab vedotin varied. V was shortened by 2 bases and J by 0 bases, with 8 bases between the two germline ends. From germline, CDR1 is LNHDA and CDR2 SQIVND (reference sequence). The CDR3 consists of 14 residues.

This material consisted of peripheral blood mononuclear cells (PBMCs), taken before the second cycle of nivolumab. This chain connects TRBV19 to TRBJ2-7, with a weak D call TRBD1 (5 bases). This receptor was taken from a human donor with classical Hodgkin lymphoma. CDR3 sequence (DNA): TGTGCCAGTAGTATACGGCAGGGCTCCTACGAGCAGTACTTC. It encodes CASSIRQGSYEQYF.